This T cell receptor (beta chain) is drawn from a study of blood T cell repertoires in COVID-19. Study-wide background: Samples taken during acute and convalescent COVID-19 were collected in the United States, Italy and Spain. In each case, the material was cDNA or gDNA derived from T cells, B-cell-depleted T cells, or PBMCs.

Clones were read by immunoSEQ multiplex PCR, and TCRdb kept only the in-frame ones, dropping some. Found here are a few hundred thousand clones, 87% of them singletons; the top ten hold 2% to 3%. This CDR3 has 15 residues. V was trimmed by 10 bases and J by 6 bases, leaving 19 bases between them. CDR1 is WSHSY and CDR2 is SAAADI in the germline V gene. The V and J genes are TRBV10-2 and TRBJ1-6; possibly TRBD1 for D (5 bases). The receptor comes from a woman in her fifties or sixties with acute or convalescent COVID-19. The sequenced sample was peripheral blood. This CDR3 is CATGDGLETNSPLHF. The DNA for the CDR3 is TGCGCCACCGGGGACGGACTAGAGACTAATTCACCCCTCCACTTT.